The 2 T cell receptor beta chains listed next were all sequenced from one sample in a study of immune evolution from preneoplasia to lung adenocarcinoma. Libraries were prepared by immunoSEQ multiplex PCR; TCRdb keeps only in-frame clonotypes and omits some of them. This sample yields 12,000 or so clones, of which over 65% are seen a single time; about 3.8% belongs to the top ten. Sequencing used FFPE tissue from an adenomatous hyperplasia lung lesion. Subset noted: atypical adenomatous hyperplasia (AAH), lung preneoplasia. Source of these receptors: a person aged 50-70 years with lung adenocarcinoma.

This chain joins TRBV5-1 and TRBJ1-3, with D possibly TRBD1 on 5 matching bases. Trimming took 4 bases from V and 2 from J, leaving 13 bases between them. CDR1 is SGHRS, CDR2 YFSETQ, per germline. The CDR3 length is 15 residues. The CDR3 bases are TGCGCCAGCAGCCCCGGCGGGGGGACTGGAAACACCATATATTTT. It yields the protein CASSPGGGTGNTIYF.

The chain employs TRBV27 and TRBJ2-7; either TRBD1 or TRBD2 may supply D (6 bases each). Germline CDR1 and CDR2: MNHEY and SMNVEV (reference sequence). The CDR3 consists of 17 residues. V dropped 2 bases and J dropped 4 bases, with 21 bases sitting between them. Here the CDR3 DNA reads TGTGCCAGCAGTTTAAGGGGGTGGAGCGGGTGTAGATACGAGCAGTACTTC. It specifies CASSLRGWSGCRYEQYF.